These 4 T cell receptor beta chains originate from one sample sequenced in a study of molecular identifiers for immune sequencing clone quantification. TCRdb analysed the PCR reads with MiXCR anew, one entry per CDR3 protein. The profile covers just under 20,000 distinct CDR3 sequences, with about a fifth appearing a single time and roughly 6.7% taken by the ten largest. Material: naive CD8+ T cells from blood, with Jurkat cell RNA spiked in. The subset is: FACS-sorted CD8+CD4-CCR7+CD45RA+ naive T cells. The source is a human donor in good health. Some libraries in this study had Jurkat cell RNA spiked in.

By frequency in the sample, this clonotype is medium-sized. This sequence joins TRBV5-1 and TRBJ2-3; D call uncertain. Trimming stripped 3 bases from V and 2 bases from J, with 1 base between. Germline-derived CDR1 and CDR2 are SGHRS and YFSETQ. This CDR3 has 11 amino acids. The CDR3 loop is CASSSTDTQYF. Here the CDR3 DNA reads TGCGCCAGCAGCTCCACAGATACGCAGTATTTT.

This clonotype occurred many times. The chain's CDR3 is CASSDLGSYEQYF. DNA for the CDR3: TGCGCCAGCAGTGACTTGGGCTCCTACGAGCAGTACTTC. The J gene is TRBJ2-7, the V gene TRBV10-2, with D unresolved. Germline CDR1 is WSHSY and CDR2 is SAAADI. V lost 3 bases and J lost 0, with 6 bases in between. The CDR3 runs to 13 residues.

In its sample, this clonotype was seen a few times. The chain joins TRBV28 to TRBJ1-2; no definite D call. The germline V gene encodes CDR1 MDHEN and CDR2 SYDVKM. The CDR3 spans 10 residues. Trimming shortened V by 3 bases and J by 7 bases, and 3 bases separated the two germline ends. In DNA form, the CDR3 reads TGTGCCAGCAGTTTGGGTGGCTACACCTTC. It translates to CASSLGGYTF.

In this sample, this clonotype is medium-sized. The chain employs TRBV12-3 or TRBV12-4 and TRBJ2-7, with D unresolved. Trimming removed 5 bases at V and 8 bases at J, with 7 bases between. The CDR3 covers 10 residues. CDR3 loop: CASSGGQQYF. The CDR3 DNA follows: TGTGCCAGCAGTGGCGGTCAGCAGTACTTC.